A single sample gave rise to the 11 T cell receptor beta chains below, sequenced in a study of radiotherapy plus CTLA-4 blockade in lung cancer. The method was immunoSEQ multiplex PCR; TCRdb's version includes in-frame clones alone and lacks a portion of them. The repertoire consists of about 98,000 clones, with 80% to 85% occurring once and the leading ten covering 3% to 4%. Sequencing used peripheral blood, obtained from a patient treated with radiotherapy plus ipilimumab. The receptor set was obtained from a human donor with non-small cell lung cancer who had a partial response to radiotherapy plus ipilimumab.

The rearrangement uses TRBV5-1 and TRBJ2-5, with TRBD1 identical over 10 bases. From germline, CDR1 is SGHRS and CDR2 YFSETQ. The CDR3 runs to 15 residues. V lost 6 bases and J lost 5; bases outside the gene matches: 10. Here the CDR3 reads CASNEQTGGEETQYF. The DNA of the CDR3 is TGCGCCAGCAACGAGCAGACAGGGGGCGAGGAGACCCAGTACTTC.

The chain has TRBV5-6 and TRBJ2-7, with D tentatively TRBD2 (6 bases). Germline V gives CDR1 SGHDT, CDR2 YYEEEE. This CDR3 is built from 16 residues. V lost 4 bases, J lost 8 bases, and 25 bases lay in between. The CDR3 coding sequence is TGTGCCAGCAGCCGGGAGAGGGACTCCTCCCTGGTTCAGCAGTACTTC. Its protein is CASSRERDSSLVQQYF. The variable domain in full, with the rest retrieved from reference TRBV5-6 and TRBJ2-7, is DAGVTQSPTHLIKTRGQQVTLRCSPKSGHDTVSWYQQALGQGPQFIFQYYEEEERQRGNFPDRFSGHQFPNYSSELNVNALLLGDSALYLCASSRERDSSLVQQYFGPGTRLTVT.

The chain recombines TRBV5-1 with TRBJ2-5, with 7 bases aligning to TRBD2. The J segment lost 5 bases and the V segment lost 4 bases, leaving 8 bases of the junction unmatched. The CDR3 sequence is 14 residues long. From germline, CDR1 is SGHRS and CDR2 YFSETQ. CDR3 DNA sequence: TGCGCCAGCAGCCTAGCGGTGGGGGTGGAGACCCAGTACTTC. This sequence encodes CASSLAVGVETQYF.

This clone appeared once. V gene TRBV10-3 combines with J gene TRBJ2-4; the match to TRBD1 covers 7 bases. Germline values: CDR1 ENHRY, CDR2 SYGVKD. V shed 4 bases, J shed 3 bases, and the junction held 6 bases outside the gene matches. The CDR3 is 15 residues long. The DNA of the CDR3 is TGTGCCATCAGTGCAGGGGGTTCGGACAAAAACATTCAGTACTTC. It yields the protein CAISAGGSDKNIQYF.

V is TRBV2 and J is TRBJ2-2, with a tentative D call TRBD2 (7 bases). V was shortened by 7 bases and J by 6 bases, with 15 bases between the two germline ends. From germline, CDR1 is SNHLY and CDR2 FYNNEI. The CDR3 has 14 amino acids. As DNA, the CDR3 is TGTGCCAGCAAGGGGGGCGGGAGCGCCGGGGAGCTGTTTTTT. It specifies CASKGGGSAGELFF.

The chain carries TRBV7-2 and TRBJ2-7, with 9 bases that match TRBD1. Germline loops: CDR1 SGHTA, CDR2 FQGNSA. The CDR3 totals 14 residues. Trimming cost V 5 bases and J 5 bases; bases outside gene matches: 7. CDR3 residues: CASSVNRGRDEQYF. Written as DNA, the CDR3 is TGTGCCAGCAGCGTCAACAGGGGGCGGGACGAGCAGTACTTC.

The rearrangement uses TRBV21-1 and TRBJ2-2; no check of the table's D call, TRBD2, against the DNA was made. TRBV21-1 is reported as a pseudogene. CDR3 size: 16 residues. Here the CDR3 reads CASSKVPGARTGGLFF. As DNA, the CDR3 is TGTGCCAGCAGCAAAGTTCCGGGAGCGCGGACCGGGGGGCTGTTTTTT.

This chain uses TRBV9 with TRBJ1-3; maybe TRBD1 (6 bases). The V gene lost 0 bases and the J gene lost 2 bases, with 12 bases spanning the gap. This CDR3 has 16 amino acids. CDR1 is SGDLS and CDR2 is YYNGEE in the germline V gene. The CDR3: CASSVDPQGTGNTIYF. The CDR3, as DNA: TGTGCCAGCAGCGTAGACCCACAGGGAACTGGAAACACCATATATTTT.

The chain combines TRBV11-1 with TRBJ2-7; 8 bases are a match to TRBD1. CDR1 SGHAT and CDR2 FQDESV come from the germline V gene (reference sequence). Trimming took 5 bases from V and 0 from J; bases not matched to a gene: 9. The CDR3 has 16 residues. CDR3 sequence reads: CASSITGTGLSYEQYF. CDR3 sequence (DNA): TGTGCCAGCAGCATCACCGGGACAGGCCTCTCCTACGAGCAGTACTTC.

The chain carries TRBV7-9 and TRBJ2-7; 8 bases are a match to TRBD2. The CDR3 is 17 amino acids. Trimming cost V 2 bases and J 1 base; bases outside gene matches: 10. CDR1 and CDR2 (germline): SEHNR, FQNEAQ (reference sequence). This CDR3 reads CASSLPQKAGGSYEQYF. CDR3 bases: TGTGCCAGCAGCTTACCCCAAAAGGCGGGAGGTTCCTACGAGCAGTACTTC.

The chain has TRBV25-1 and TRBJ2-1; 11 bases agree with TRBD2. The CDR3 sequence is 15 residues long. Unmatched junction bases numbered 8, after V lost 6 bases and J lost 7 bases. Germline-derived CDR1 and CDR2 are MGHDK and SYGVNS. The CDR3 loop is CASRLAGDSGNEQFF. For the CDR3, the DNA is TGTGCCAGCAGACTAGCGGGAGATTCTGGGAATGAGCAGTTCTTC.